This T cell receptor beta chain was captured in a study of T cells in Graves' hyperthyroidism and ophthalmopathy. Study-level points and caveats: Ophthalmopathy was identified by the model a median approximately 6.9 months ahead of onset. Most clonotypes expanded in thyroid above 0.001 were likewise present in blood.

V was pared by 0 bases and J by 5 bases, with 5 bases of the junction left unmatched. Germline V gives CDR1 ENHRY, CDR2 SYGVKD. This CDR3 has 17 amino acids. Points on this clonotype: Its antigen is still unknown.

Amplified TCR beta CDR3 regions derived from RNA transcripts. RT-PCR in the first round (using the HTBI primer set) targeted the TCR CDR3. TCRdb reprocessed the multiplex PCR reads with MiXCR, giving one entry per CDR3 protein. The table has around 200,000 distinct CDR3 sequences, roughly 18% seen once. The V gene is TRBV10-3, the J gene TRBJ1-4; TRBD1 agrees at 11 bases. This sequence originates from a middle-aged man with Graves' hyperthyroidism. Sequencing was done on a sample of blood. The DNA for the CDR3 is TGTGCCATCAGTGAGTCGCGGACAGGGGGCATCAATGAAAAACTGTTTTTT. The encoded protein is CAISESRTGGINEKLFF.